The rows below give T cell receptor beta chains drawn from one sample of a study of control samples from healthy donors and cancer patients. Sequenced by immunoSEQ multiplex PCR; TCRdb stores in-frame clones only, minus some. The data show about 160,000 clones, over 95% seen once. Sequencing was performed on blood. These receptors all stem from a woman aged 25 to 39 in good health. Both conserved end residues are part of each CDR3. A D gene is named only where the DNA matches it firmly. Expanded clones are given a class, and other clones once, few, many or no size at all.

d_call clone_size j_call v_call cdr3_nt cdr3_aa
TRBD1 - TRBJ1-2 TRBV2 TGTGCCAGCAGTGTTATGGAGACCCCGGGACAGGGCAACTATGGCTACACCTTC CASSVMETPGQGNYGYTF
- - TRBJ1-1 TRBV30 TGTGCCTGGAGTGTAATAGGGACTGAAGCTTTCTTT CAWSVIGTEAFF
- - TRBJ2-7 TRBV9 TGTGCCAGACGGACGGTGACCTACGAGCAGTACTTC CARRTVTYEQYF
TRBD1 - TRBJ2-7 TRBV30 TGTGCCAGCCAGACAGGGGAGTCCTACGAGCAGTACTTC CASQTGESYEQYF
TRBD1 - TRBJ1-1 TRBV4-1 TGCGCCAGCAGCCAGGGACAGGGCGTCACTGAAGCTTTCTTT CASSQGQGVTEAFF
- - TRBJ1-3 TRBV19 TGTGCCAGTATGACGACAGGAAACACCATATATTTT CASMTTGNTIYF
- - TRBJ1-5 TRBV2 TGTGCCAGCAGCCTTCTAACAGATCAGCCCCAGCATTTT CASSLLTDQPQHF
- - TRBJ1-1 TRBV6-5 TGTGCCAGCAGTTACGGGGGAACGAACACTGAAGCTTTCTTT CASSYGGTNTEAFF
TRBD2 - TRBJ2-7 TRBV7-8 TGTGCCAGCAGCTTAGGGAGGGCTAGCGGGAGGGCCTACGGGCCGTACTTC CASSLGRASGRAYGPYF
- once TRBJ1-4 TRBV11-2 TGTGCCAGCAGCTTATACGGTCGGGGACTTAATGAAAAACTGTTTTTT CASSLYGRGLNEKLFF
TRBD1 - TRBJ1-1 TRBV3-1/TRBV3-2 TGTGCCAGCAGCCAACTACAGGGGGCTTCTGGAGAAGCTTTCTTT CASSQLQGASGEAFF
- - TRBJ2-1 TRBV6-5 TGTGCCAGCAGTTACTCGGGGATAGTTCAGTTCTTC CASSYSGIVQFF
- - TRBJ1-3 TRBV5-1 TGCGCCAGCAGCTTCGGAACCTCTGGAAACACCATATATTTT CASSFGTSGNTIYF
- few TRBJ1-5 TRBV30 TGTGCCTGGAGTGAAAATCCAGTAAATCAGCCCCAGCATTTT CAWSENPVNQPQHF
- - TRBJ1-2 TRBV24-1 TGTGCCACCAGTGACCACAGTGTGGGTAGAAATGGCTACACCTTC CATSDHSVGRNGYTF
- - TRBJ1-6 TRBV28 TGTGCCAGCAGTGGCAGGGTGGTCGGAAATTCACCCCTCCACTTT CASSGRVVGNSPLHF
- - TRBJ1-2 TRBV28 TGTGCCAGCAGTTTATCGCCTCCCATTGGTCGAGGCTACACCTTC CASSLSPPIGRGYTF
- - TRBJ1-1 TRBV28 TGTGCCAGCAGTTCGAGCGAAGGTGTGGCAGTTTGGGAGGAAGCTTTCTTT CASSSSEGVAVWEEAFF
- - TRBJ1-4 TRBV5-6 TGTGCCAGCAGCACGGGGACTGCCTCCCCTAATGAAAAACTGTTTTTT CASSTGTASPNEKLFF
- - TRBJ2-1 TRBV28 TGTGCCAGCAGTTTCCAGGGTGGTTTGAATGAGCAGTTCTTC CASSFQGGLNEQFF
- - TRBJ2-3 TRBV24-1 TGTGCCACCAGTGATTTACCCCGGACAGATACGCAGTATTTT CATSDLPRTDTQYF
TRBD1 - TRBJ2-1 TRBV5-1 TGCGCCAGCAGCGTCAGACAGGGGTACAATGAGCAGTTCTTC CASSVRQGYNEQFF
TRBD1 - TRBJ1-2 TRBV10-3 TGTGCCATCAGTGAGGGTCAGGGGGAAATCGTAGGCTACACCTTC CAISEGQGEIVGYTF
- - TRBJ1-4 TRBV3-1/TRBV3-2 TGTGCCAGCAGCCAAGATCTGCCAGGGGATGAAGAAAAACTGTTTTTT CASSQDLPGDEEKLFF
TRBD1 - TRBJ2-7 TRBV2 TGTGCCAGCAGTGCCCCCCGACAGGGGAGCTCCTACGAGCAGTACTTC CASSAPRQGSSYEQYF
- - TRBJ1-5 TRBV6-1 TGTGCCAGCAGTGAAGCCGTACCTTCTAGCAATCAGCCCCAGCATTTT CASSEAVPSSNQPQHF
TRBD1 once TRBJ1-1 TRBV19 TGTGCCAGTAGCCTAGGGGGCGGGATCACTGAAGCTTTCTTT CASSLGGGITEAFF
TRBD2 - TRBJ2-3 TRBV6-4 TGTGCCAGCAGTGACGGGACTAGCGGCACAGATACGCAGTATTTT CASSDGTSGTDTQYF
TRBD2 - TRBJ2-1 TRBV6-5 TGTGCCAGCAGTTACTCAGGCGGGGGGGACCCCCATGAGCAGTTCTTC CASSYSGGGDPHEQFF
TRBD1 - TRBJ1-1 TRBV4-1 TGCGCCAGCAGAGAACAGGGGAGAGCGAACACTGAAGCTTTCTTT CASREQGRANTEAFF
- - TRBJ2-3 TRBV5-6 TGTGCCAGCAGCTTTCTAGGCGCAGCAACACCTCACACAGATACGCAGTATTTT CASSFLGAATPHTDTQYF
- - TRBJ2-6 TRBV5-1 TGCGCCAGCAGCTTGGACGGGCGCTCTGGGGCCAACGTCCTGACTTTC CASSLDGRSGANVLTF
- - TRBJ1-3 TRBV6-5 TGTGCCAGCGGGAACTCAGGAGGGGTCGGAAACACCATATATTTT CASGNSGGVGNTIYF
- - TRBJ2-7 TRBV5-8 TGTGCCAGCAGCTTGGGGAGGAAGGAGGCGTACTTC CASSLGRKEAYF
- - TRBJ2-7 TRBV12-3/TRBV12-4 TGTGCCAGCAGTAGGGGGGGCCACGAGCAGTACTTC CASSRGGHEQYF